This is a list of T cell receptor beta chains from one sample in a study of beta chain features in type 1 diabetes. This table comes from immunoSEQ multiplex PCR, and its TCRdb copy is limited to in-frame clones, with some not included. The data hold 300,000 to 450,000 clones, with 10% to 15% observed a single time. The sequencing sample was made of naive CD4+ T cells from blood. The receptors were sampled from a man aged 18 to 30 in good health. CDR3s include the opening cysteine and the closing phenylalanine or tryptophan. D genes are given only for firm matches. Part of the rows lack a size; the others show once, few, many or a class for expanded clones.

j_call,clone_size,d_call,v_call,cdr3_aa,cdr3_nt
TRBJ1-5,-,-,TRBV30,CAWSVPPYSNQPQHF,TGTGCCTGGAGTGTTCCTCCCTATAGCAATCAGCCCCAGCATTTT
TRBJ1-2,few,TRBD1,TRBV15,CATSRFDRGKYGYTF,TGTGCCACCAGCAGATTCGACAGGGGGAAGTATGGCTACACCTTC
TRBJ2-7,-,-,TRBV28,CASSLISGIHEQYF,TGTGCCAGCAGTTTGATTTCCGGGATCCACGAGCAGTACTTC
TRBJ2-1,-,TRBD2,TRBV7-9,CASSPGTRLRRESRNEQFF,TGTGCCAGCAGCCCGGGTACCCGTTTGCGGCGGGAGAGTAGGAATGAGCAGTTCTTC
TRBJ2-1,-,TRBD1,TRBV14,CASSQGVPGQVFF,TGTGCCAGCAGCCAAGGGGTTCCGGGACAGGTGTTCTTC
TRBJ2-2,few,TRBD1,TRBV19,CASRSGTGVPGELFF,TGTGCCAGTAGATCCGGGACAGGGGTCCCTGGGGAGCTGTTTTTT
TRBJ1-1,few,-,TRBV5-4,CASSFPGETEAFF,TGTGCCAGCAGTTTCCCAGGGGAGACTGAAGCTTTCTTT
TRBJ2-3,-,TRBD1,TRBV7-3,CASSLTRDRGTDTQYF,TGTGCCAGCAGCCTCACCCGGGACAGGGGCACAGATACGCAGTATTTT
TRBJ1-2,-,TRBD1,TRBV18,CASSLDRGQTYGYTF,TGTGCCAGCTCACTCGACAGGGGGCAAACCTATGGCTACACCTTC
TRBJ1-2,-,TRBD1,TRBV10-3,CAISEGGQSYGYTF,TGTGCCATCAGTGAGGGGGGACAGAGCTATGGCTACACCTTC
TRBJ1-6,few,TRBD1,TRBV5-1,CASSLGQGDSPLHF,TGCGCCAGCAGCTTGGGACAGGGGGACTCACCCCTCCACTTT
TRBJ2-1,few,-,TRBV11-3,CASSLGFQASSYNEQFF,TGTGCCAGCAGCTTAGGATTCCAGGCCAGCTCCTACAATGAGCAGTTCTTC
TRBJ1-4,-,TRBD1,TRBV30,CAWAGTGKFVEKLFF,TGTGCCTGGGCCGGGACAGGGAAGTTTGTGGAAAAACTGTTTTTT
TRBJ2-6,-,-,TRBV7-9,CASSLPQGNTGANVLTF,TGTGCCAGCAGCTTACCTCAGGGGAACACTGGGGCCAACGTCCTGACTTTC
TRBJ2-3,few,TRBD1,TRBV5-1,CASSGGQASTDTQYF,TGCGCCAGCAGCGGTGGACAGGCGAGCACAGATACGCAGTATTTT
TRBJ1-2,-,-,TRBV19,CASSSGQPYGYTF,TGTGCCAGTAGTTCCGGACAACCCTATGGCTACACCTTC
TRBJ2-7,-,-,TRBV4-3,CASSPPTVPSYEQYF,TGCGCCAGCAGCCCCCCGACAGTTCCCTCCTACGAGCAGTACTTC
TRBJ2-3,few,-,TRBV30,CAWSPRSTDTQYF,TGTGCCTGGAGTCCCAGGAGCACAGATACGCAGTATTTT
TRBJ2-5,-,-,TRBV5-4,CASSLPGQETQYF,TGTGCCAGCAGCTTACCGGGGCAAGAGACCCAGTACTTC
TRBJ1-5,-,-,TRBV28,CASSFTTSNQPQHF,TGTGCCAGCAGTTTCACGACTTCGAATCAGCCCCAGCATTTT
TRBJ2-7,-,-,TRBV15,CATSRSGSWSYEQYF,TGTGCCACCAGCAGGTCCGGGAGTTGGTCCTACGAGCAGTACTTC
TRBJ2-3,few,TRBD2,TRBV7-6,CASSFLLASGADTQYF,TGTGCCAGCAGCTTCCTTTTGGCTAGCGGAGCAGATACGCAGTATTTT
TRBJ2-5,few,TRBD2,TRBV7-3,CASSRTSGMRETQYF,TGTGCCAGCAGCAGGACTAGCGGGATGCGAGAGACCCAGTACTTC
TRBJ2-2,-,-,TRBV7-2,CACQGRGNTGELFF,TGTGCCTGTCAGGGCAGGGGTAACACCGGGGAGCTGTTTTTT
TRBJ2-7,few,TRBD1,TRBV4-1,CASSLIYDRGTYEQYF,TGCGCCAGCAGCCTCATTTACGACAGGGGAACCTACGAGCAGTACTTC
TRBJ2-3,few,TRBD2,TRBV7-3,CATSLAGDTDTQYF,TGTGCCACCAGTCTAGCGGGGGACACAGATACGCAGTATTTT
TRBJ2-2,-,-,TRBV9,CASTKEASNTGELFF,TGTGCCAGCACCAAGGAGGCCTCGAACACCGGGGAGCTGTTTTTT
TRBJ2-6,few,TRBD1,TRBV7-2,CASSFRPGQRSGANVLTF,TGTGCCAGCAGCTTTCGCCCGGGACAGCGCTCTGGGGCCAACGTCCTGACTTTC
TRBJ2-7,few,TRBD1,TRBV9,CASSVNGQGPYEQYF,TGTGCCAGCAGCGTCAATGGACAGGGCCCCTACGAGCAGTACTTC
TRBJ1-3,few,-,TRBV29-1,CSVVQRNTIYF,TGCAGCGTTGTGCAGCGGAACACCATATATTTT
TRBJ2-1,few,-,TRBV30,CAWTKRNNEQFF,TGTGCCTGGACGAAGAGAAACAATGAGCAGTTCTTC
TRBJ2-7,few,-,TRBV10-3,CAISELRSSYEQYF,TGTGCCATCAGTGAGCTGCGGAGCTCCTACGAGCAGTACTTC
TRBJ2-6,-,-,TRBV2,CAVLRGGANVLTF,TGTGCCGTCCTGCGAGGCGGGGCCAACGTCCTGACTTTC
TRBJ2-3,-,TRBD2,TRBV4-3,CASSQAPSGRGADTQYF,TGCGCCAGCAGCCAAGCCCCTAGCGGGAGGGGGGCAGATACGCAGTATTTT
TRBJ2-7,few,TRBD1,TRBV28,CATTPPGQGHYEQYF,TGTGCCACCACGCCTCCGGGACAGGGACACTACGAGCAGTACTTC
TRBJ2-1,-,TRBD2,TRBV5-1,CASSSGTSGKNEQFF,TGCGCCAGCAGCTCCGGGACTAGCGGGAAAAATGAGCAGTTCTTC
TRBJ1-6,-,-,TRBV25-1,CASLVGSPLHF,TGTGCCAGCCTAGTCGGTTCACCCCTCCACTTT
TRBJ2-5,-,TRBD2,TRBV4-1,CASSQGAPLALAETQYF,TGCGCCAGCAGCCAAGGGGCCCCACTAGCGTTGGCGGAGACCCAGTACTTC
TRBJ2-5,-,TRBD1,TRBV5-1,CASSSNGQGAEYF,TGCGCCAGCAGCTCCAACGGACAGGGGGCGGAGTACTTC
TRBJ1-1,few,TRBD1,TRBV27,CASSLRQGSLGTEAFF,TGTGCCAGCAGTCTTCGACAGGGGAGTTTGGGCACTGAAGCTTTCTTT
TRBJ2-3,-,-,TRBV4-2,CASSSKAGASTDTQYF,TGTGCCAGCAGCTCCAAAGCGGGCGCGAGCACAGATACGCAGTATTTT
TRBJ2-3,-,-,TRBV7-8,CASSSLNAADTQYF,TGTGCCAGCAGCAGCCTGAATGCGGCGGATACGCAGTATTTT
TRBJ1-2,few,TRBD1,TRBV9,CASSVEPRTGGANYGYTF,TGTGCCAGCAGCGTAGAACCAAGGACAGGGGGAGCTAACTATGGCTACACCTTC
TRBJ2-1,-,-,TRBV18,CASSPQNMEPRDNEQFF,TGTGCCAGCTCACCCCAAAATATGGAGCCTCGGGACAATGAGCAGTTCTTC
TRBJ1-1,-,-,TRBV18,CASSPNIRVGEAENTEAFF,TGTGCCAGCTCACCGAACATCAGGGTAGGTGAAGCCGAGAACACTGAAGCTTTCTTT
TRBJ2-1,-,TRBD2,TRBV4-3,CASSRTGLAGDHNEQFF,TGCGCCAGCAGCCGCACCGGACTAGCGGGAGACCACAATGAGCAGTTCTTC
TRBJ1-2,-,-,TRBV9,CASSAGQYDGYTF,TGTGCCAGCAGCGCTGGACAATACGATGGCTACACCTTC
TRBJ2-7,-,TRBD1,TRBV27,CASSPPPDRGFFYEQYF,TGTGCCAGCAGTCCCCCCCCGGACAGGGGGTTTTTCTACGAGCAGTACTTC
TRBJ2-5,-,-,TRBV7-3,CASSSGGLETQYF,TGTGCCAGCAGCTCCGGGGGGCTGGAGACCCAGTACTTC
TRBJ2-5,-,TRBD2,TRBV9,CASSGTSAETQYF,TGTGCCAGCAGCGGTACTAGCGCCGAGACCCAGTACTTC
TRBJ2-7,-,TRBD2,TRBV29-1,CSVTGLAGYYEQYF,TGCAGCGTGACAGGACTAGCGGGTTACTACGAGCAGTACTTC
TRBJ1-3,few,-,TRBV15,CATSRDISGSGNTIYF,TGTGCCACCAGCAGAGATATTTCGGGCTCTGGAAACACCATATATTTT
TRBJ2-3,-,-,TRBV19,CASNQRRTDTQYF,TGTGCCAGTAACCAGCGGCGCACAGATACGCAGTATTTT
TRBJ1-4,few,-,TRBV4-3,CASSQGSPGGNEKLFF,TGCGCCAGCAGCCAAGGGTCCCCCGGCGGTAATGAAAAACTGTTTTTT